A single sample is the source of the 18 T cell receptor beta chains below, sequenced in a study of blood T cell repertoires in COVID-19. The data were produced by immunoSEQ multiplex PCR, yet TCRdb's version contains in-frame clones alone and is incomplete. Here the sample spans under 350,000 clones, 86% being singletons. The sample taken for sequencing was PBMCs or T cells enriched from blood (not recorded which). The receptors come from a man aged 30 to 45 who had recovered from COVID-19.

The genes are TRBV6-4 and TRBJ2-1, with D perhaps TRBD2 (5 bases). From germline, CDR1 is MRHNA and CDR2 SNTAGT. The CDR3 loop spans 13 amino acids. V was cut by 2 bases and J by 5 bases, with 7 bases left in between. DNA for the CDR3: TGTGCCAGCAGTGACGGGGAGAACAATGAGCAGTTCTTC. This codes for CASSDGENNEQFF.

This rearrangement joins TRBV14 to TRBJ1-1; no clear D. This CDR3 region has 16 residues. The germline V gene has CDR1 SGHDN and CDR2 FVKESK. Trimming left V 1 base short and J 0 bases short, with 12 bases between. The CDR3 DNA reads TGTGCCAGCAGCCAAGCGGGATTCAGGCTGAACACTGAAGCTTTCTTT. It translates to CASSQAGFRLNTEAFF.

A word on this clone: It is unclear where the CDR3 begins or ends on the DNA, so no DNA is shown, and the CDR3 is as TCRdb lists it. The chain is built from TRBV5-1 and TRBJ1-2; the DNA was not compared with TRBD1, the D call given in the table. The CDR3 length is 13 residues, termini included. Germline V CDR1 and CDR2: SGHRS, YFSETQ. The CDR3 sequence is CASSLAVGQGNTF.

This clone was seen only once. The V and J genes are TRBV19 and TRBJ2-2; TRBD2 matches at 8 bases. The CDR3 runs to 14 residues. Trimming removed 4 bases from V and 6 bases from J; junction bases left unmatched: 4. Per the germline V gene, CDR1 is LNHDA and CDR2 is SQIVND (reference sequence). The CDR3 DNA sequence: TGTGCCAGTAGTAAGGAACTAGCGGCCGGGGAGCTGTTTTTT. Its translation is CASSKELAAGELFF. The entire variable domain, with the rest obtained from reference TRBV19 and TRBJ2-2, is as follows: DGGITQSPKYLFRKEGQNVTLSCEQNLNHDAMYWYRQDPGQGLRLIYYSQIVNDFQKGDIAEGYSVSREKKESFPLTVTSAQKNPTAFYLCASSKELAAGELFFGEGSRLTVL.

In DNA form, the CDR3 reads TGTGCCAGCAGCCCAGGACAGTGGAAAAATGAAAAACTGTTTTTT. Translated: CASSPGQWKNEKLFF. The chain employs TRBV7-9 and TRBJ1-4, with D tentatively TRBD1 (6 bases). V lost 5 bases to trimming and J lost 5 bases, with 15 bases between them. This CDR3 is built from 15 residues. Germline assignment: CDR1 SEHNR and CDR2 FQNEAQ (reference sequence). The full variable domain, its missing parts supplied by reference TRBV7-9 and TRBJ1-4, is DTGVSQNPRHKITKRGQNVTFRCDPISEHNRLYWYRQTLGQGPEFLTYFQNEAQLEKSRLLSDRFSAERPKGSFSTLEIQRTEQGDSAMYLCASSPGQWKNEKLFFGSGTQLSVL.

The chain uses TRBV4-1 and TRBJ2-7, with 8 bases aligning to TRBD2. Trimming took 5 bases from V and 6 from J; bases not matched to a gene: 9. The CDR3 consists of 14 residues. Germline CDR1 reads MGHRA; CDR2 reads YSYEKL. The CDR3 is CASSVGTGRGEQYF. CDR3 nucleotide sequence: TGCGCCAGCAGCGTAGGGACCGGGAGGGGCGAGCAGTACTTC.

The CDR3 nucleotides are TGTGCCAGAAGCTTGGTATTCCCCCAAGAGACCCAGTACTTC. This gives the protein CARSLVFPQETQYF. This rearrangement joins TRBV5-3 to TRBJ2-5; D not certain. Being an ORF, TRBV5-3 has a function that is uncertain. V was trimmed by 0 bases and J by 1 base, leaving 7 bases between them. CDR3 size: 14 residues.

The rearrangement joins TRBV3-1 (or the pseudogene TRBV3-2) to TRBJ1-4; TRBD1 matches at 9 bases. The CDR3 runs 14 residues. The germline V gene encodes CDR1 LGHDT and CDR2 YNNKEL (reference sequence). Losses at the gene ends were 4 bases for V and 7 bases for J; bases not matched to a gene: 4. The CDR3 is CASSPYRGPEKLFF. CDR3 sequence (DNA): TGTGCCAGCAGCCCATACAGGGGGCCTGAAAAACTGTTTTTT.

The V call is TRBV28, the J call TRBJ2-1; possible D gene TRBD1, 6 bases. The CDR3 spans 15 residues. V lost 2 bases and J lost 4, with 12 bases in between. Looked up from germline, CDR1 is MDHEN and CDR2 is SYDVKM. The CDR3 bases are TGTGCCAGCAGTTTAAGGGGGAAACAGTACAATGAGCAGTTCTTC. Translating it yields CASSLRGKQYNEQFF.

The chain uses TRBV5-6 and TRBJ2-7, with D uncertain. CDR1 is SGHDT, CDR2 YYEEEE, per germline. V dropped 0 bases and J dropped 3 bases, with 7 bases sitting between them. The CDR3 totals 13 residues. CDR3 nucleotides: TGTGCCAGCAGCTTGGGGCAGGTCTACGAGCAGTACTTC. Protein: CASSLGQVYEQYF.

The chain combines TRBV4-1 with TRBJ1-3; D gene unclear. V shed 0 bases and J shed 4 bases, with 10 bases lying between them. This CDR3 is 15 amino acids long. Germline V gives CDR1 MGHRA, CDR2 YSYEKL. CDR3 sequence: CASSQDPGLGNTIYF. CDR3 DNA sequence: TGCGCCAGCAGCCAAGACCCTGGCTTAGGAAACACCATATATTTT.

CDR3 residues: CSVETSGPPYEQYF. CDR3 nucleotides: TGCAGCGTTGAAACTAGCGGTCCCCCCTACGAGCAGTACTTC. The chain joins TRBV29-1 to TRBJ2-7, with 8 nucleotides matching TRBD2. The ends lost 2 bases at V and 2 bases at J; junction bases unmatched: 5. The CDR3 covers 14 residues. Looked up from germline, CDR1 is SQVTM and CDR2 is ANQGSEA.

The V call is TRBV19, the J call TRBJ1-2, with 7 nucleotides matching TRBD1. The CDR3 extends over 13 amino acids. CDR1 is LNHDA and CDR2 is SQIVND in the germline V gene (reference sequence). V trimming: 4 bases; J trimming: 5 bases; junction bases outside the gene matches: 4. The CDR3 spells CASSTIQGYGYTF. CDR3 nucleotides: TGTGCCAGTAGTACAATACAGGGGTATGGCTACACCTTC.

The CDR3 region has the DNA TGTGCCTGGAGTCCGGACAGAGCAAACGAGCAGTACTTC. It is translated as CAWSPDRANEQYF. The rearrangement joins TRBV30 to TRBJ2-7, with D maybe TRBD1 (6 bases). CDR1 and CDR2 from the germline V gene are GTSNPN and SVGIG (reference sequence). This CDR3 contains 13 residues. V shed 2 bases and J shed 5 bases, with 13 bases lying between them. The variable domain in full, completed from reference TRBV30 and TRBJ2-7, reads SQTIHQWPATLVQPVGSPLSLECTVEGTSNPNLYWYRQAAGRGLQLLFYSVGIGQISSEVPQNLSASRPQDRQFILSSKKLLLSDSGFYLCAWSPDRANEQYFGPGTRLTVT.

V gene TRBV6-1 combines with J gene TRBJ1-1, with a weak D call TRBD1 (5 bases). CDR3 size: 14 residues. Germline CDR1 reads MNHNS; CDR2 reads SASEGT. The V gene lost 6 bases and the J gene lost 1 base, with 12 bases spanning the gap. The CDR3: CASSWGGRNTEAFF. CDR3 nucleotides: TGTGCCAGCAGCTGGGGCGGCAGGAACACTGAAGCTTTCTTT.

The V and J genes are TRBV7-9 and TRBJ2-4; 7 bases agree with TRBD1. After removal of 5 bases from V and 0 bases from J, the junction contained 7 bases not matched to a gene. This CDR3 is built from 16 residues. Germline assignment: CDR1 SEHNR and CDR2 FQNEAQ (reference sequence). The CDR3, as DNA: TGTGCCAGCAGCGGATCGGGACAGCTAGCCAAAAACATTCAGTACTTC. Its protein is CASSGSGQLAKNIQYF.

This clone was recorded once. CDR3 coding DNA: TGTGCCAGAGGGGGCACAGATACGCAGTATTTT. This sequence encodes CARGGTDTQYF. The chain carries TRBV6-5 and TRBJ2-3, with a weak D call TRBD1 (5 bases). The CDR3 consists of 11 residues. Germline CDR1 is MNHEY and CDR2 is SVGAGI. V was clipped by 9 bases and J by 1 base, with 5 bases between them.

The V and J genes are TRBV5-4 and TRBJ2-1; 7 nucleotides line up with TRBD2. CDR1 and CDR2 (germline): SGHNT, YYREEE (reference sequence). CDR3 length: 11 residues. The V segment lost 5 bases and the J segment 10 bases; nucleotides outside the gene matches: 3. CDR3 nucleotide sequence: TGTGCCAGCAGTCTGGGGGGGGAGCAGTTCTTC. Translation gives CASSLGGEQFF.